These 21 T cell receptor beta chains share one sample of origin, sequenced in a study of T cell responses to AZD1222 COVID-19 vaccine. Produced via immunoSEQ multiplex PCR; TCRdb's table is partial and in-frame only. The repertoire includes approximately 140,000 clones, 75% to 85% of them detected once, and roughly 4.5% sits in the top ten. The sequenced sample was peripheral blood, obtained on day 0 of MenACWY control vaccination. These receptors came from an adult in good health.

J is TRBJ2-1 and V is TRBV5-1; 9 bases map to TRBD1. The J segment lost 4 bases and the V segment lost 4 bases, leaving 9 bases of the junction unmatched. The CDR3 runs to 16 residues. Germline V gives CDR1 SGHRS, CDR2 YFSETQ. The CDR3 coding sequence is TGCGCCAGCAGCACCCGGACAGGGGAGGGATACAATGAGCAGTTCTTC. Protein: CASSTRTGEGYNEQFF.

In this sample, this clone turned up a few times. The chain couples TRBV7-2 to TRBJ2-1; TRBD2 matches 12 bases. Germline-derived CDR1 and CDR2 are SGHTA and FQGNSA. V lost 5 bases to trimming and J lost 5 bases; unmatched junction nucleotides: 10. The CDR3 covers 17 residues. This CDR3 reads CASSPQVRLAGDNEQFF. The CDR3 DNA sequence: TGTGCCAGCAGCCCACAGGTTAGACTAGCGGGGGACAATGAGCAGTTCTTC.

The chain combines TRBV20-1 with TRBJ1-3; D gene ambiguous. Germline CDR1 and CDR2: DFQATT and SNEGSKA (reference sequence). CDR3 length equals 11 residues. The V and J ends lost 4 bases and 0 bases respectively, with 1 base between them. The CDR3 nucleotides read TGCAGTGCTACCTCTGGAAACACCATATATTTT. Its protein is CSATSGNTIYF.

The genes are TRBV19 and TRBJ1-5; D gene uncertain. In germline, CDR1 is LNHDA, CDR2 SQIVND (reference sequence). The CDR3 sequence is 14 residues long. The V end was cut by 7 bases, the J end by 1 base, with 11 bases between. CDR3 protein: CASNWAASNQPQHF. Here the CDR3 DNA reads TGTGCCAGTAACTGGGCGGCAAGCAATCAGCCCCAGCATTTT. Variable domain in full (rest from reference TRBV19 and TRBJ1-5): DGGITQSPKYLFRKEGQNVTLSCEQNLNHDAMYWYRQDPGQGLRLIYYSQIVNDFQKGDIAEGYSVSREKKESFPLTVTSAQKNPTAFYLCASNWAASNQPQHFGDGTRLSIL.

The rearrangement uses TRBV19 and TRBJ2-6; either TRBD1 or TRBD2 may fit D (5 bases each). CDR1 is LNHDA, CDR2 SQIVND, per germline (reference sequence). V was cut by 5 bases and J by 1 base, with 12 bases left in between. This CDR3 is 16 amino acids long. This CDR3 reads CASSAWDGSGANVLTF. CDR3 in DNA: TGTGCCAGTAGTGCCTGGGACGGTTCTGGGGCCAACGTCCTGACTTTC.

V and J are TRBV3-1 (or the pseudogene TRBV3-2) and TRBJ2-5; D not resolved. Per germline, CDR1 LGHDT and CDR2 YNNKEL (reference sequence). V was trimmed by 5 bases and J by 4 bases, leaving 11 bases between them. There are 13 residues in the CDR3. The CDR3: CASSTSRVETQYF. The CDR3 DNA reads as TGTGCCAGCAGCACATCTAGGGTAGAGACCCAGTACTTC.

This sequence joins TRBV5-4 and TRBJ1-3; D may be TRBD1 (6 bases). This CDR3 is 13 amino acids long. Deletions cut 2 bases from V and 8 bases from J, with 11 bases between. The V gene's germline CDR1 is SGHNT and CDR2 YYREEE (reference sequence). DNA for the CDR3: TGTGCCAGCAGCTTACAGGGAGTTGACACCATATATTTT. Its protein product is CASSLQGVDTIYF.

The chain has TRBV20-1 and TRBJ2-5; no definite D call. The CDR3 length is 11 residues. Germline V gene data show CDR1 as DFQATT and CDR2 as SNEGSKA (reference sequence). V dropped 8 bases and J dropped 4 bases, with 11 bases sitting between them. This CDR3 is CSHARGETQYF. For the CDR3, the DNA is TGCAGTCACGCTCGTGGAGAGACCCAGTACTTC.

The V and J genes are TRBV24-1 and TRBJ2-3, with D possibly being TRBD2 (6 bases). V gave up 0 bases and J gave up 0 bases, with 9 bases separating them. The CDR3 runs 16 residues. The V gene's germline CDR1 is KGHDR and CDR2 SFDVKD. CDR3 bases: TGTGCCACCAGTGATTTGGGAGGGTCTAGCACAGATACGCAGTATTTT. It encodes CATSDLGGSSTDTQYF.

This clone counts as medium-sized (0.01 to 0.1%). The gene calls are TRBV28 and TRBJ1-6; 7 bases fit TRBD1. The CDR3 extends over 12 amino acids. V was pared by 5 bases and J by 14 bases, with 6 bases of the junction left unmatched. The germline V gene has CDR1 MDHEN and CDR2 SYDVKM. DNA for the CDR3: TGTGCCAGCAGTCCCCCCAGGGGGGCCCTCCACTTT. Its translation: CASSPPRGALHF.

The chain couples TRBV2 to TRBJ1-6; D ambiguous. Germline lookup yields CDR1 SNHLY and CDR2 FYNNEI. The germline V and J ends were trimmed by 8 bases and 0 bases, with 11 bases remaining between them. The CDR3 runs 15 residues. CDR3 protein: CASGKESSYNSPLHF. The CDR3 DNA sequence: TGTGCCAGCGGGAAGGAGAGCTCCTATAATTCACCCCTCCACTTT. Complete variable domain (other parts from reference TRBV2 and TRBJ1-6): EPEVTQTPSHQVTQMGQEVILRCVPISNHLYFYWYRQILGQKVEFLVSFYNNEISEKSEIFDDQFSVERPDGSNFTLKIRSTKLEDSAMYFCASGKESSYNSPLHFGNGTRLTVT.

This clone came up many times. This sequence joins TRBV7-8 and TRBJ2-7; 7 nucleotides agree with TRBD2. This CDR3 has 13 residues. CDR1 and CDR2 from the germline V gene are SGHVS and FQNEAQ. The V gene end was trimmed by 5 bases and the J gene end by 7 bases; junction bases not matched to a gene: 8. This CDR3 is CASSSHPGGEQYV. The CDR3 DNA is TGTGCCAGCAGCAGTCACCCCGGGGGGGAGCAGTACGTC.

To note about this clone: Other DNA sequences from this sample encode an identical CDR3 as well. This chain connects TRBV19 to TRBJ1-5; no firm D call. V lost 8 bases, J lost 0 bases, and 8 bases lay in between. The CDR3 runs to 13 residues. Germline-derived CDR1 and CDR2 are LNHDA and SQIVND (reference sequence). The CDR3 here is CASYDGSNQPQHF. The DNA for the CDR3 is TGTGCCAGTTATGACGGTAGCAATCAGCCCCAGCATTTT.

DNA of the CDR3: TGTGCCAGCGCCCGGGACAGGGCCCAAACCAACACTGAAGCTTTCTTT. It translates to CASARDRAQTNTEAFF. This rearrangement joins TRBV2 to TRBJ1-1, with 9 bases matching TRBD1. The CDR3 is 16 residues long. V shed 8 bases and J 2 bases; nucleotides not matched to a gene: 12. Germline CDR1 and CDR2: SNHLY and FYNNEI. Complete variable domain (other parts from reference TRBV2 and TRBJ1-1): EPEVTQTPSHQVTQMGQEVILRCVPISNHLYFYWYRQILGQKVEFLVSFYNNEISEKSEIFDDQFSVERPDGSNFTLKIRSTKLEDSAMYFCASARDRAQTNTEAFFGQGTRLTVV.

The chain links TRBV25-1 to TRBJ1-1; unclear D gene. The CDR3 length is 14 residues. Looked up from germline, CDR1 is MGHDK and CDR2 is SYGVNS. V lost 4 bases and J 1 base, leaving 10 bases between the germline ends. This CDR3 is CASSGKTGNTEAFF. For the CDR3, the DNA is TGTGCCAGCAGTGGCAAGACTGGGAACACTGAAGCTTTCTTT.

The rearrangement uses TRBV5-1 and TRBJ2-6, with D perhaps matching TRBD1 or TRBD2 (5 bases each). CDR3 size: 18 residues. Per germline, CDR1 SGHRS and CDR2 YFSETQ. With 5 bases removed from V and 4 bases from J, the gap between germline ends came to 22 bases. The CDR3 DNA sequence: TGCGCCAGCAGTTCTACCGGGACCCTCTCTCTAGGGGCCAACGTCCTGACTTTC. It is translated as CASSSTGTLSLGANVLTF. Filled out from reference TRBV5-1 and TRBJ2-6, the complete variable domain reads KAGVTQTPRYLIKTRGQQVTLSCSPISGHRSVSWYQQTPGQGLQFLFEYFSETQRNKGNFPGRFSGRQFSNSRSEMNVSTLELGDSALYLCASSSTGTLSLGANVLTFGAGSRLTVL.

This clone was observed at least ten times. The genes are TRBV7-8 and TRBJ1-1, with 11 bases aligning to TRBD1. The germline V gene encodes CDR1 SGHVS and CDR2 FQNEAQ. V gave up 4 bases and J gave up 6 bases; unmatched junction bases: 7. There are 15 residues in the CDR3. The CDR3 loop is CASSSGGQGASEAFF. As DNA, the CDR3 is TGTGCCAGCAGCTCAGGCGGACAGGGGGCCTCTGAAGCTTTCTTT.

As DNA, the CDR3 is TGTGCCAGCTCCACCGGGGCCTACAATGAGCAGTTCTTC. This gives the protein CASSTGAYNEQFF. The gene calls are TRBV18 and TRBJ2-1, with D perhaps matching TRBD2 (5 bases). V shed 6 bases and J shed 2 bases, with 8 bases lying between them. This CDR3 comprises 13 residues. Germline V gives CDR1 KGHSH, CDR2 LQKENI.

The chain carries TRBV29-1 and TRBJ2-1, with 8 bases fitting TRBD2. V was pared by 7 bases and J by 1 base, with 6 bases of the junction left unmatched. Germline V lookup: CDR1 SQVTM, CDR2 ANQGSEA. The CDR3 has 14 amino acids. As DNA, the CDR3 is TGCAGCGGTACGGGGGGGCGGTCCTACAATGAGCAGTTCTTC. Translation gives CSGTGGRSYNEQFF.

This chain links TRBV2 with TRBJ2-1; TRBD2 matches at 8 bases. V trimming: 4 bases; J trimming: 3 bases; junction bases outside the gene matches: 5. Germline V gene data show CDR1 as SNHLY and CDR2 as FYNNEI. This CDR3 contains 15 residues. DNA of the CDR3: TGTGCCAGCAGTGTTGCGGGGGGCGTCTACAATGAGCAGTTCTTC. It is translated as CASSVAGGVYNEQFF. The variable domain in full, completed from reference TRBV2 and TRBJ2-1, reads EPEVTQTPSHQVTQMGQEVILRCVPISNHLYFYWYRQILGQKVEFLVSFYNNEISEKSEIFDDQFSVERPDGSNFTLKIRSTKLEDSAMYFCASSVAGGVYNEQFFGPGTRLTVL.

The chain joins TRBV6-6 to TRBJ1-2, with TRBD1 matching over 7 bases. J was trimmed by 4 bases and V by 6 bases; bases with no gene match: 14. This CDR3 has 16 residues. The germline CDR1 and CDR2 sequences are MNHNY and SVGAGI (reference sequence). DNA for the CDR3: TGTGCCAGCAGCCCCCGCCGGGACAGTGCATCCTATGGCTACACCTTC. It translates to CASSPRRDSASYGYTF.